This T cell receptor (beta chain) was observed in a study of beta chain features in type 1 diabetes. Points from the study as a whole: Among patients with Type 1 diabetes, TCRB CDR3s were moderately but significantly shorter in every one of the four CD4+ subsets.

The sequenced template was cDNA made from the entire isolated RNA. TCRdb's copy holds only in-frame clones and misses some; the assay was immunoSEQ multiplex PCR. The table records around 450,000 clones, over 10% of them present only once. CDR3 length: 15 amino acids. V lost 0 bases, J lost 0 bases, and 7 bases lay in between. Germline-derived CDR1 and CDR2 are LNHNV and YYDKDF (reference sequence). This clone was detected only a few times. Antigen unknown. The receptor was isolated from a woman under 30 in good health. This rearrangement joins TRBV15 to TRBJ2-3; D is undetermined. The sequenced sample consisted of naive CD4+ T cells from blood. CDR3 sequence (DNA): TGTGCCACCAGCAGAGATCGTAGTAGCACAGATACGCAGTATTTT. Encoded protein: CATSRDRSSTDTQYF.